This TCR beta chain was observed in a study of cytomegalovirus exposure and HLA in healthy donors. Study results and limitations: CMV serostatus alone was available as immune exposure information.

V shed 6 bases and J 7 bases; nucleotides not matched to a gene: 5. CDR3 length: 14 amino acids. Germline V lookup: CDR1 MNHEY, CDR2 SMNVEV (reference sequence). The PCR employed 60 Vbeta primers together with 13 Jbeta primers. Method: immunoSEQ multiplex PCR; TCRdb's copy keeps in-frame clones and lacks some. Altogether 150,000 or so clones are present, almost 80% being singletons, with the ten largest covering almost 6.5%. Turning to this clone: Its antigen is undetermined.

The material sequenced was PBMCs. The V and J genes are TRBV27 and TRBJ2-2, with 10 bases fitting TRBD2. The clonotype originates from a man in his forties in good health and CMV-seropositive. CDR3 sequence: CASRAGGIVGELFF. For the CDR3, the DNA is TGTGCCAGCAGAGCGGGAGGGATTGTCGGGGAGCTGTTTTTT.